The 21 T cell receptor beta chains below come from one sample, sequenced in a study of cytomegalovirus exposure and HLA in healthy donors (dated by TCRdb to 2017 to 2019). Libraries were constructed by the immunoSEQ multiplex PCR assay. A mixture of 60 forward primers for TCR Vbeta segments and 13 reverse primers for TCR Jbeta segments was used in the multiplex PCR. This immuneACCESS table, as held by TCRdb, lists in-frame sequences with V and J called but not all clones. Of the missing ones, under half trace to an unresolved V gene in checked studies; the others have no known cause. The sample includes 170,000 or so clones, with around 72% observed a single time. About 3.1% of the sample goes to the ten largest clones. Material: PBMCs. The source is a woman between 50 and 59 years old in good health and CMV-seropositive.

The rearrangement joins TRBV28 to TRBJ2-7; D remains unclear. This CDR3 has 12 amino acids. V was trimmed by 4 bases and J by 3 bases, leaving 7 bases between them. Looked up from germline, CDR1 is MDHEN and CDR2 is SYDVKM. For the CDR3, the DNA is TGTGCCAGCAGTTCCTCCCTCTACGAGCAGTACTTC. Translating it yields CASSSSLYEQYF.

This sequence joins TRBV27 and TRBJ2-1; 9 nucleotides match TRBD1. CDR3 length equals 14 residues. Trimming at V came to 5 bases and at J to 5 bases, leaving 4 bases not matched to a gene. Germline-derived CDR1 and CDR2 are MNHEY and SMNVEV (reference sequence). The CDR3 sequence: CASSPRTGDNEQFF. In nucleotides, the CDR3 is TGTGCCAGCAGTCCCCGGACAGGGGACAATGAGCAGTTCTTC.

V is TRBV13 and J is TRBJ1-6; 9 bases match TRBD1. Germline CDR1 reads PRHDT; CDR2 reads FYEKMQ (reference sequence). With 6 bases clipped from V and 10 bases from J, the junction kept 13 bases outside the gene matches. This CDR3 is 16 amino acids long. The CDR3 spells CASSRTPDRGESPLHF. The CDR3 coding sequence is TGTGCCAGCAGTCGGACTCCCGACAGGGGGGAGTCACCCCTCCACTTT.

The chain's CDR3 is CAISESQGGRGEDTQYF. CDR3 nucleotide sequence: TGTGCCATCAGTGAGTCTCAAGGCGGGAGAGGGGAGGATACGCAGTATTTT. J is TRBJ2-3 and V is TRBV10-3, with 7 bases aligning to TRBD2. Germline trimming cut 0 bases from V and 6 bases from J; bases unmatched to any gene: 12. CDR1 is ENHRY and CDR2 is SYGVKD in the germline V gene. The CDR3 length is 17 residues.

The J gene is TRBJ1-5, the V gene TRBV30, with D tentatively TRBD1 (6 bases). Trimming left V 2 bases short and J 1 base short, with 15 bases between. The germline gives CDR1 GTSNPN, CDR2 SVGIG (reference sequence). The CDR3 spans 16 residues. The CDR3 coding sequence is TGTGCCTGGAGTACAGGGACCTCGATCAGCAATCAGCCCCAGCATTTT. It is translated as CAWSTGTSISNQPQHF.

This clone has just a few counts. This sequence joins TRBV9 and TRBJ2-3; 9 bases fit TRBD2. Germline-derived CDR1 and CDR2 are SGDLS and YYNGEE. The CDR3 has 16 residues. V lost 0 bases and J lost 4; bases outside the gene matches: 6. DNA for the CDR3: TGTGCCAGCAGCGTAGGGGGCGGGGGGGGCCCAGATACGCAGTATTTT. Translated, it gives CASSVGGGGGPDTQYF. The variable domain in full, completed from reference TRBV9 and TRBJ2-3, reads DSGVTQTPKHLITATGQRVTLRCSPRSGDLSVYWYQQSLDQGLQFLIQYYNGEERAKGNILERFSAQQFPDLHSELNLSSLELGDSALYFCASSVGGGGGPDTQYFGPGTRLTVL.

The rearrangement uses TRBV4-3 and TRBJ1-6; 8 bases are shared with TRBD1. Germline lookup yields CDR1 LGHNA and CDR2 YSLEER. V shed 4 bases and J 5 bases; nucleotides not matched to a gene: 16. The CDR3 runs to 19 residues. Here the CDR3 reads CASSRSGQGGRGDNSPLHF. The CDR3 nucleotides are TGCGCCAGCAGCCGTTCCGGACAGGGAGGCCGGGGAGATAATTCACCCCTCCACTTT.

The chain uses TRBV7-8 and TRBJ1-2; D remains unclear. This CDR3 is built from 12 residues. The germline V gene encodes CDR1 SGHVS and CDR2 FQNEAQ. Trimming removed 0 bases at V and 8 bases at J, with 7 bases between. The CDR3 nucleotides read TGTGCCAGCAGCTTAGCCTCACAGGGCTACACCTTC. This translates into CASSLASQGYTF.

This rearrangement joins TRBV2 to TRBJ2-5; 7 bases line up with TRBD1. This CDR3 has 15 amino acids. J lost 1 base, V lost 6 bases, and 8 bases had no gene match. In germline, CDR1 is SNHLY, CDR2 FYNNEI. The CDR3 here is CASSLLTGPQETQYF. The CDR3 DNA reads TGTGCCAGCAGCCTTTTGACAGGGCCCCAAGAGACCCAGTACTTC. The complete variable domain, with remaining parts taken from reference TRBV2 and TRBJ2-5, reads EPEVTQTPSHQVTQMGQEVILRCVPISNHLYFYWYRQILGQKVEFLVSFYNNEISEKSEIFDDQFSVERPDGSNFTLKIRSTKLEDSAMYFCASSLLTGPQETQYFGPGTRLLVL.

The chain recombines TRBV6-1 with TRBJ1-2; unclear D gene. Germline V gene data show CDR1 as MNHNS and CDR2 as SASEGT. V was pared by 0 bases and J by 3 bases, with 8 bases between. The CDR3 loop spans 14 amino acids. CDR3 bases: TGTGCCAGCAGTGAAGCGGGCCAGTACTATGGCTACACCTTC. It is translated as CASSEAGQYYGYTF.

The chain uses TRBV28 and TRBJ1-1; D uncertain. Trimming left V 3 bases short and J 2 bases short, with 7 bases between. CDR1 MDHEN and CDR2 SYDVKM come from the germline V gene. The CDR3 is 13 amino acids. This CDR3 reads CASSFTTNTEAFF. CDR3 bases: TGTGCCAGCAGTTTTACAACCAACACTGAAGCTTTCTTT.

This sequence joins TRBV5-4 and TRBJ2-1; 9 bases match TRBD2. Trimming took 4 bases from V and 2 from J; bases not matched to a gene: 7. CDR1 and CDR2 from the germline V gene are SGHNT and YYREEE (reference sequence). The CDR3 runs to 16 residues. The CDR3 loop is CASSPPLAGPYNEQFF. The CDR3 DNA sequence: TGTGCCAGCAGCCCGCCTCTAGCGGGGCCCTACAATGAGCAGTTCTTC.

This rearrangement joins TRBV28 to TRBJ2-2; D gene uncertain. This CDR3 is 12 amino acids long. CDR1 is MDHEN and CDR2 is SYDVKM in the germline V gene. The germline V and J ends were trimmed by 8 bases and 6 bases, with 10 bases remaining between them. CDR3 sequence (DNA): TGTGCCAGCCGAGACGGGTCCGGGGAGCTGTTTTTT. Encoded protein: CASRDGSGELFF.

J is TRBJ1-4 and V is TRBV19; no clear D gene. Germline-derived CDR1 and CDR2 are LNHDA and SQIVND (reference sequence). The CDR3 is 14 amino acids. Trimming shortened V by 2 bases and J by 3 bases, and 7 bases separated the two germline ends. This CDR3 is CASSIPGANEKLFF. Written as DNA, the CDR3 is TGTGCCAGTAGTATACCCGGGGCTAATGAAAAACTGTTTTTT.

The V call is TRBV29-1, the J call TRBJ1-2; D may be TRBD1 (5 bases). V dropped 0 bases and J dropped 2 bases, with 10 bases sitting between them. The CDR3 totals 14 residues. CDR1 is SQVTM, CDR2 ANQGSEA, per germline. CDR3 sequence: CSVEEGAGNYGYTF. The CDR3 nucleotides are TGCAGCGTTGAAGAAGGGGCAGGGAACTATGGCTACACCTTC.

There are a few counts of this clone. The CDR3 DNA sequence: TGTGCCTGGAGTTTGGGACTAGCGGGAGCCGAGCAGTACTTC. Translated: CAWSLGLAGAEQYF. The gene calls are TRBV30 and TRBJ2-7; 14 nucleotides line up with TRBD2. The CDR3 consists of 14 residues. The germline CDR1 and CDR2 sequences are GTSNPN and SVGIG (reference sequence). Trimming cost V 2 bases and J 6 bases; bases outside gene matches: 3.

The CDR3 nucleotides read TGTGCCAGCCAGGACTACTCATCACTAAGCTCCTACAATGAGCAGTTCTTC. The encoded protein is CASQDYSSLSSYNEQFF. This chain joins TRBV27 and TRBJ2-1; D perhaps matches TRBD2 (6 bases). Trimming cost V 8 bases and J 0 bases, with 20 bases left between them. CDR1 is MNHEY, CDR2 SMNVEV, per germline (reference sequence). The CDR3 is 17 amino acids.

The chain recombines TRBV5-1 with TRBJ1-1, with 7 bases aligning to TRBD1. Germline values: CDR1 SGHRS, CDR2 YFSETQ. Trimming took 1 base from V and 0 from J; bases not matched to a gene: 9. The CDR3 runs 17 residues. The chain's CDR3 is CASSLNRDSLMNTEAFF. In nucleotides, the CDR3 is TGCGCCAGCAGCTTGAATCGGGACAGTCTAATGAACACTGAAGCTTTCTTT.

This clone was counted a single time. The J gene is TRBJ2-1, the V gene TRBV30, with D perhaps matching TRBD2 (6 bases). The CDR3 has 15 amino acids. V was cut by 4 bases and J by 5 bases, with 18 bases left in between. Germline loops: CDR1 GTSNPN, CDR2 SVGIG (reference sequence). In DNA form, the CDR3 reads TGTGCCTGGAAAAGTAAACGGGACTTGGACAATGAGCAGTTCTTC. It translates to CAWKSKRDLDNEQFF.

This clone was counted only a few times. The chain is built from TRBV30 and TRBJ2-5, with D unclear. Trimming shortened V by 0 bases and J by 5 bases, and 16 bases separated the two germline ends. The CDR3 contains 15 residues. CDR1 is GTSNPN, CDR2 SVGIG, per germline (reference sequence). This CDR3 is CAWSVSTKFRETQYF. In nucleotides, the CDR3 is TGTGCCTGGAGTGTAAGCACGAAATTTCGGGAGACCCAGTACTTC.

The rearrangement uses TRBV19 and TRBJ1-3, with D tentatively TRBD1 (5 bases). The V gene's germline CDR1 is LNHDA and CDR2 SQIVND (reference sequence). This CDR3 region has 12 residues. The V end was cut by 8 bases, the J end by 3 bases, with 8 bases between. CDR3 sequence: CASLTDGNTIYF. CDR3 DNA: TGTGCCAGTTTGACAGATGGAAACACCATATATTTT.